The rows below give T cell receptor beta chains drawn from one sample of a study of post-analysis software for immune sequencing data. TCRdb analysed the PCR reads with MiXCR anew, one entry per CDR3 protein. The sample holds roughly 670,000 distinct CDR3 sequences; over 45% are singletons and the top ten take around 11%. The sample taken for sequencing was blood. The source is a girl between 2 and 10 years old with multiple sclerosis. CDR3s include the opening cysteine and the closing phenylalanine or tryptophan. Fields, in order: clone size, J gene, CDR3 length, V gene, D gene, CDR3 DNA, CDR3 protein. A D gene is named only where the DNA matches it firmly. Size values are once, few and many counts, or a class for expanded clones, and some rows have none.

>NA|TRBJ1-1|11|TRBV2|NA
TGTGCCAGCAGACAGGTAGCTGAAGCTTTCTTT
CASRQVAEAFF
>NA|TRBJ1-2|13|TRBV20-1|NA
TGCAGTGCCGAACGGACCACTAACTATGGCTACACCTTC
CSAERTTNYGYTF
>NA|TRBJ2-5|12|TRBV10-3|NA
TGTACCACCCGATCGGAGGGGGAGACCCAGTACTTC
CTTRSEGETQYF
>NA|TRBJ2-3|14|TRBV25-1|NA
TGTGCCAGCAGAGAAAGGTTTTACACAGATACGCAGTATTTT
CASRERFYTDTQYF
>NA|TRBJ2-3|15|TRBV11-3|NA
TGTGCCAGCAGCTTAAGGGGTGAAGATTCAGATACGCAGTATTTT
CASSLRGEDSDTQYF
>NA|TRBJ1-2|15|TRBV15|NA
TGTGCCACCAGCAGAGATGATAGGGTCTGGGGAGGCTACACCTTC
CATSRDDRVWGGYTF
>NA|TRBJ1-1|14|TRBV6-5|NA
TGTGCCAGCAGTTACTCGAGCAGGGCCCCTGAAGCTTTCTTT
CASSYSSRAPEAFF
>few|TRBJ1-2|12|TRBV9|NA
TGTGCCAGCAGCGGTGACAGTAATGGCTACACCTTC
CASSGDSNGYTF
>once|TRBJ2-1|16|TRBV5-6|NA
TGTGCCAGCAGCTTGAAAGGGATAATATGGGACAATGAGCAGTTCTTC
CASSLKGIIWDNEQFF
>NA|TRBJ1-2|15|TRBV4-1|NA
TGCGCCAGCAGCCACGACGGGACGACAGGTCTTGGCTACACCTTC
CASSHDGTTGLGYTF
>NA|TRBJ2-1|18|TRBV23-1|NA
TGCGCCAGCAGTCAATCGACCAGGGACCCTTGGACCTACAATGAGCAGTTCTTC
CASSQSTRDPWTYNEQFF
>NA|TRBJ2-3|13|TRBV5-6|NA
TGTGCCAGCAGCGACGGACTCCCGGGGGCGCAGTATTTT
CASSDGLPGAQYF
>NA|TRBJ2-3|13|TRBV20-1|NA
TGCAGTGCTGTACTGATTTCCACAGATACGCAGTATTTT
CSAVLISTDTQYF
>NA|TRBJ1-1|12|TRBV20-1|NA
TGCAGTGCTTCATCGGGAGGGACTGAAGCTTTCTTT
CSASSGGTEAFF
>NA|TRBJ2-3|17|TRBV5-6|NA
TGTGCCAGCAGCGCGTTCGGAGGCGGAGTAAGCACAGATACGCAGTATTTT
CASSAFGGGVSTDTQYF
>NA|TRBJ2-1|19|TRBV4-3|NA
TGCGCCAGCCTTCCTCCCCGACCCAGATTCCTAACCTCCTACAATGAGCAGTTCTTC
CASLPPRPRFLTSYNEQFF
>NA|TRBJ2-1|12|TRBV20-1|NA
TGCAGTGCTTTGGGGCGGACCCATGAGCAGTTCTTC
CSALGRTHEQFF
>many|TRBJ2-1|14|TRBV20-1|NA
TGCAGTGCTAGAGGACTAGGTGCCTACAATGAGCAGTTCTTC
CSARGLGAYNEQFF
>NA|TRBJ2-6|12|TRBV30|NA
TGTGCCTGGAGTGGTGGGGCCAACGTCCTGACTTTC
CAWSGGANVLTF
>NA|TRBJ1-6|15|TRBV11-3|NA
TGTGCCAGCAGCTCAGCCCCAGGGGTTAATTCACCCCTCCACTTT
CASSSAPGVNSPLHF
>NA|TRBJ1-2|14|TRBV2|NA
TGTGCCAGCAGTGAAGGAAGAGGGCCCTATGGCTACACCTTC
CASSEGRGPYGYTF
>NA|TRBJ2-1|16|TRBV15|TRBD2
TGTGCCACCAGCCGGATACAGACTAGCGGGAGGGATGAGCAGTTCTTC
CATSRIQTSGRDEQFF
>NA|TRBJ2-5|15|TRBV12-3/TRBV12-4|TRBD1
TGTGCCAGCAGCCCGGGACAGGGGGAACGAGAGACCCAGTACTTC
CASSPGQGERETQYF
>few|TRBJ2-5|14|TRBV7-8|NA
TGTGCCAGCAGCAAAGAAGGGGTGAAAGAGACCCAGTACTTC
CASSKEGVKETQYF
>NA|TRBJ1-5|13|TRBV12-3/TRBV12-4|TRBD1
TGTGCCAGCAGTGACAGGGTGGTTCAGCCCCAGCATTTT
CASSDRVVQPQHF
>NA|TRBJ2-3|14|TRBV6-6|NA
TGTGCCAGCAGAACTAGTGGGGGCGTAGATACGCAGTATTTT
CASRTSGGVDTQYF
>NA|TRBJ2-1|12|TRBV5-8|NA
TGTGCCAGCAGCTCGATAGGCCATGAGCAGTTCTTC
CASSSIGHEQFF
>NA|TRBJ2-1|14|TRBV5-8|TRBD2
TGTGCCAGCAGCTGGGAGCGGGGGCGGAATGAGCAGTTCTTC
CASSWERGRNEQFF
>NA|TRBJ2-7|17|TRBV7-6|TRBD2
TGTGCCAGCAGCTTAGTGGTGGGACTAGCGGGCTCCTACGAGCAGTACTTC
CASSLVVGLAGSYEQYF
>NA|TRBJ2-1|10|TRBV9|NA
TGTGCCAGCAGCGTAGTTCCCCCGTTCTTC
CASSVVPPFF
>few|TRBJ2-3|13|TRBV10-1|NA
TGCGCCAGCAGTGAAGGCATTAGGACGGCGCAGTATTTT
CASSEGIRTAQYF
>NA|TRBJ2-7|16|TRBV28|NA
TGTGCCAGCAGTTTATCCCTCGCAGACGGCTCCTACGAGCAGTACTTC
CASSLSLADGSYEQYF
>few|TRBJ2-1|14|TRBV3-1|NA
TGTGCCAGCAGCCGGGACGGCCCCTACAATGAGCAGTTCTTC
CASSRDGPYNEQFF
>few|TRBJ2-7|14|TRBV7-6|NA
TGTGCCAGCAGCTTAGAAGGCTACTCCCGCGAGCAGTACTTC
CASSLEGYSREQYF
>NA|TRBJ2-7|16|TRBV9|TRBD2
TGTGCCAGCAGCGTAGACCAGCGGGGCGGGTACAATGAGCAGTACTTC
CASSVDQRGGYNEQYF
>NA|TRBJ2-5|12|TRBV2|NA
TGTGCCGGCAGGACCCCCAAGGACACCCAGTACTTC
CAGRTPKDTQYF
>NA|TRBJ2-4|14|TRBV29-1|NA
TGCAGCATCCGAACAGAGGAGGCCAAAAACATTCAGTACTTC
CSIRTEEAKNIQYF
>NA|TRBJ2-1|12|TRBV15|NA
TGTGCCACCAGCAGAGTACTTAATGAGCAGTTCTTC
CATSRVLNEQFF
>once|TRBJ2-3|16|TRBV5-6|TRBD2
TGTGCCAGCAGCCTCCGGACTAGCGGGAGCTCAGATACGCAGTATTTT
CASSLRTSGSSDTQYF
>NA|TRBJ2-3|13|TRBV19|NA
TGTGCCAGTAGGTCGGCAGGCACAGATACGCAGTATTTT
CASRSAGTDTQYF
>few|TRBJ2-7|14|TRBV9|TRBD2
TGTGCCAGCAGCTCCTGGACTAGCTCCTACGAGCAGTACTTC
CASSSWTSSYEQYF
>NA|TRBJ2-7|12|TRBV30|TRBD2
TGTGCCTGGACCCGGCGGGAGGGAGAGCAGTACTTC
CAWTRREGEQYF
>few|TRBJ2-1|19|TRBV6-5|TRBD2
TGTGCCAGCAGTTCCCCTAGCGGGAGGGCCGGCACACTCACCAATGAGCAGTTCTTC
CASSSPSGRAGTLTNEQFF
>few|TRBJ2-6|17|TRBV7-8|NA
TGTGCCAGCAGCTACCGGACGGACAGCTCTGGGGCCAACGTCCTGACTTTC
CASSYRTDSSGANVLTF
>once|TRBJ2-1|19|TRBV5-1|NA
TGCGCCAGCAGCTTGGCTGGCGGAGGGATACCCAGCTCCTACAATGAGCAGTTCTTC
CASSLAGGGIPSSYNEQFF
>NA|TRBJ2-1|16|TRBV6-5|TRBD2
TGTGCCAGCAGGCCCCTCGGGACTAGCGGGAGCGGTGAGCAGTTCTTC
CASRPLGTSGSGEQFF
>few|TRBJ1-2|12|TRBV3-1|NA
TGTGCCAGCAGCCACCGAGGGGTCGAGTACACCTTC
CASSHRGVEYTF
>NA|TRBJ1-4|12|TRBV12-3/TRBV12-4|NA
TGTGCCAGCAGTTGGGGTGGTGAAAAACTGTTTTTT
CASSWGGEKLFF
>NA|TRBJ2-3|15|TRBV12-3/TRBV12-4|NA
TGTGCCAGCAGTCATCTAGCAGAGGGGACAGATACGCAGTATTTT
CASSHLAEGTDTQYF
>NA|TRBJ2-1|15|TRBV9|TRBD2
TGTGCCAGCAGCGGACTAGCGGGAGGGCCCAATGAGCAGTTCTTC
CASSGLAGGPNEQFF
>NA|TRBJ1-5|15|TRBV10-3|NA
TGTGCCATCAGTGAGCGACGGACAGACAATCAGCCCCAGCATTTT
CAISERRTDNQPQHF